This record covers a single T cell receptor beta chain. The source of the sample is a study of blood T cell repertoires in COVID-19. The V end was cut by 0 bases, the J end by 0 bases, with 9 bases between. This CDR3 has 15 amino acids. Per the germline V gene, CDR1 is SGHVS and CDR2 is FNYEAQ. TCRdb's copy holds only in-frame clones and misses some; the assay was immunoSEQ multiplex PCR. The sample contains over 50,000 clones, 70% to 90% of which appear only once. Sequenced: peripheral blood. This receptor was identified in a human donor in a cohort sampled during active COVID-19. The chain combines TRBV7-6 with TRBJ2-7; D may be TRBD2 (6 bases). The CDR3 bases are TGTGCCAGCAGCTTAGCGCGGGGCAGCTCCTACGAGCAGTACTTC. As protein: CASSLARGSSYEQYF.